One and the same sample provided the 7 T cell receptor beta chains below, sequenced in a study of sequential checkpoint blockade in melanoma. Regarding treatment: randomized to nivolumab then ipilimumab (arm A) or the reverse (arm B). Libraries were prepared by immunoSEQ multiplex PCR; TCRdb keeps only in-frame clonotypes and omits some of them. The repertoire consists of some 17,000 clones, with about 80% occurring once and the leading ten covering about 11%. The sample here was CD8+ T cells sorted from blood (inferred from file names), taken from a patient given nivolumab and ipilimumab in sequence. The receptor set was obtained from a human donor with melanoma.

The chain has TRBV29-1 and TRBJ1-5, with D unclear. The CDR3 totals 13 residues. Germline CDR1 is SQVTM and CDR2 is ANQGSEA. V was shortened by 6 bases and J by 6 bases, with 15 bases between the two germline ends. Written as DNA, the CDR3 is TGCAGCGTGCCCGCGCGGTTCGGTCAGCCCCAGCATTTT. This sequence encodes CSVPARFGQPQHF. Together with reference TRBV29-1 and TRBJ1-5, the CDR3 gives the full variable domain: SAVISQKPSRDICQRGTSLTIQCQVDSQVTMMFWYRQQPGQSLTLIATANQGSEATYESGFVIDKFPISRPNLTFSTLTVSNMSPEDSSIYLCSVPARFGQPQHFGDGTRLSIL.

The chain links TRBV5-4 to TRBJ2-7; 9 positions agree with TRBD1. J lost 6 bases, V lost 3 bases, and 7 bases had no gene match. CDR1 and CDR2 (germline): SGHNT, YYREEE (reference sequence). The CDR3 contains 14 residues. The CDR3 DNA sequence: TGTGCCAGCAGCTCCTTTACAGGGGGCCCCGAGCAGTACTTC. The encoded protein is CASSSFTGGPEQYF.

The chain joins TRBV29-1 to TRBJ2-7; D possibly corresponds to TRBD1 (6 bases). The CDR3 covers 13 residues. V was clipped by 1 base and J by 2 bases, with 9 bases between them. Per germline, CDR1 SQVTM and CDR2 ANQGSEA. The CDR3 region is CSVEGDNTYEQYF. For the CDR3, the DNA is TGCAGCGTTGAAGGGGACAATACCTACGAGCAGTACTTC.

Only one count was recorded for this clone. The V call is TRBV13, the J call TRBJ2-7, with a weak D call TRBD2 (5 bases). The CDR3 runs to 13 residues. Germline V CDR1 and CDR2: PRHDT, FYEKMQ (reference sequence). The V end lost 3 bases, the J end lost 2 bases, and 8 bases lay between the germline ends. CDR3 in amino acids: CASSFLEAYEQYF. The DNA of the CDR3 is TGTGCCAGCAGCTTCCTGGAGGCCTACGAGCAGTACTTC.

The V and J genes are TRBV28 and TRBJ2-7; 9 nucleotides line up with TRBD2. Germline V gene lookup returns CDR1 MDHEN and CDR2 SYDVKM. This CDR3 contains 14 residues. Trimming at V came to 6 bases and at J to 4 bases, leaving 7 bases not matched to a gene. In nucleotides, the CDR3 is TGTGCCAGCAGCGCAAGCGGGAGGAATTACGAGCAGTACTTC. Encoded protein: CASSASGRNYEQYF.

This chain uses TRBV14 with TRBJ1-2; D gene unclear. The V end lost 0 bases, the J end lost 1 base, and 9 bases lay between the germline ends. The CDR3 is 15 amino acids. Germline V lookup: CDR1 SGHDN, CDR2 FVKESK. The CDR3 protein is CASSQDPGDNYGYTF. Here the CDR3 DNA reads TGTGCCAGCAGCCAAGATCCAGGCGATAACTATGGCTACACCTTC.

This clone was counted a single time. The genes are TRBV27 and TRBJ1-2; 7 nucleotides match TRBD1. The CDR3 totals 13 residues. The V segment lost 5 bases and the J segment 8 bases; nucleotides outside the gene matches: 8. Germline V gene sequence: CDR1 MNHEY, CDR2 SMNVEV (reference sequence). The CDR3 DNA reads TGTGCCAGCAGTCCTATGACAGGGAACGGCTACACCTTC. Its protein product is CASSPMTGNGYTF.